The 8 T cell receptor beta chains reported below all come from one sample, sequenced in a study of a mutant IDH1 vaccine in newly diagnosed glioma. The data were produced by immunoSEQ multiplex PCR, yet TCRdb's version contains in-frame clones alone and is incomplete. The sample comprises fewer than 40,000 clones, about three fifths of which are singletons, and roughly 9.6% rests with the top ten. No antigen is known for these receptors. Time point indicated: week 5, during vaccination. Vaccination used 300 ug of mutant IDH1 20-mer peptide per dose, with topical imiquimod. Sequenced material: PBMCs, taken from a glioma patient whose treatment included an IDH1 peptide vaccine. The source of these receptors is a woman between 18 and 29 years old with glioma.

The chain has TRBV5-8 and TRBJ1-5; no firm D call. The length of the CDR3 is 15 residues. The V gene lost 1 base and the J gene lost 4 bases, with 12 bases spanning the gap. CDR1 is SGHTS and CDR2 is YDEGEE in the germline V gene. CDR3 amino acids: CASSLLGRRNQPQHF. The DNA of the CDR3 is TGTGCCAGCAGCTTGTTGGGCAGAAGAAATCAGCCCCAGCATTTT.

The gene calls are TRBV19 and TRBJ2-1; TRBD2 agrees at 11 bases. The CDR3 totals 14 residues. V dropped 3 bases and J dropped 7; count of bases not matched to a gene: 2. The germline V gene has CDR1 LNHDA and CDR2 SQIVND (reference sequence). CDR3 in DNA: TGTGCCAGTAGTATTATAGCGGGAGGGAATGAGCAGTTCTTC. Translation: CASSIIAGGNEQFF.

The V gene is TRBV6-5, the J gene TRBJ2-7; D possibly corresponds to TRBD1 (7 bases). CDR3 size: 14 residues. The germline V gene has CDR1 MNHEY and CDR2 SVGAGI. Deletions cut 6 bases from V and 2 bases from J, with 14 bases between. CDR3: CASSRGGQAYEQYF. The CDR3 coding sequence is TGTGCCAGCAGCAGGGGAGGACAGGCCTACGAGCAGTACTTC.

This clone showed up just a few times. The chain joins TRBV28 to TRBJ1-1, with D tentatively TRBD1 (5 bases). The CDR3 runs to 16 residues. The V and J ends lost 2 bases and 1 base respectively, with 14 bases between them. Germline V gives CDR1 MDHEN, CDR2 SYDVKM. The CDR3 protein is CASSLAEIRGNTEAFF. The CDR3 DNA follows: TGTGCCAGCAGTTTAGCGGAAATAAGGGGGAACACTGAAGCTTTCTTT.

This chain links TRBV6-6 with TRBJ1-6; the match to TRBD1 covers 7 bases. Losses at the gene ends were 6 bases for V and 6 bases for J; bases not matched to a gene: 2. CDR1 and CDR2 from the germline V gene are MNHNY and SVGAGI (reference sequence). This CDR3 comprises 13 residues. The CDR3 DNA reads TGTGCCAGCAGACAGGGGAGTAATTCACCCCTCCACTTT. Amino acid sequence: CASRQGSNSPLHF.

The chain joins TRBV6-5 to TRBJ1-2, with a weak D call TRBD1 (5 bases). Germline assignment: CDR1 MNHEY and CDR2 SVGAGI. V was cut by 5 bases and J by 8 bases, with 15 bases left in between. The CDR3 spans 13 residues. The CDR3 region has the DNA TGTGCCAGCAGTGCCGTGGCCTACAGGGGCTACACCTTC. Its translation: CASSAVAYRGYTF.

The chain couples TRBV5-4 to TRBJ1-3; D remains unclear. Trimming shortened V by 1 base and J by 4 bases, and 12 bases separated the two germline ends. CDR3 length: 15 residues. Germline CDR1 and CDR2: SGHNT and YYREEE (reference sequence). The CDR3 DNA is TGTGCCAGCAGCTTGAACAGCGTTCAGGGAAACACCATATATTTT. Amino acids: CASSLNSVQGNTIYF.

The V and J genes are TRBV2 and TRBJ2-2; a possible D gene is TRBD1 (5 bases). Germline V CDR1 and CDR2: SNHLY, FYNNEI. V lost 9 bases, J lost 1 base, and 6 bases lay in between. The CDR3 runs to 12 residues. The CDR3 DNA is TGTGCCAGTGGACAGAACACCGGGGAGCTGTTTTTT. Its protein product is CASGQNTGELFF.